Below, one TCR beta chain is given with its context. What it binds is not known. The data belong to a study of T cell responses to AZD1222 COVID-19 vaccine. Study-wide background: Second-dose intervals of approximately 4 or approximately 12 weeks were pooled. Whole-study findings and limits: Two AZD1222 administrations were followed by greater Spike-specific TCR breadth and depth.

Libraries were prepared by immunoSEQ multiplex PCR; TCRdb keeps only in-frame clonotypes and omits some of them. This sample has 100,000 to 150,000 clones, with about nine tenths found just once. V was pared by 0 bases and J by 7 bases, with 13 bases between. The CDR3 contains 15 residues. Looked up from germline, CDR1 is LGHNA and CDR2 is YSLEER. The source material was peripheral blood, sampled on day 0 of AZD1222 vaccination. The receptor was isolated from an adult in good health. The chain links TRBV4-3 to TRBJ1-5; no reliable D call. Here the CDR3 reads CASSQDRGSGQPQHF. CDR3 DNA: TGCGCCAGCAGCCAAGATAGAGGGAGCGGCCAGCCCCAGCATTTT.